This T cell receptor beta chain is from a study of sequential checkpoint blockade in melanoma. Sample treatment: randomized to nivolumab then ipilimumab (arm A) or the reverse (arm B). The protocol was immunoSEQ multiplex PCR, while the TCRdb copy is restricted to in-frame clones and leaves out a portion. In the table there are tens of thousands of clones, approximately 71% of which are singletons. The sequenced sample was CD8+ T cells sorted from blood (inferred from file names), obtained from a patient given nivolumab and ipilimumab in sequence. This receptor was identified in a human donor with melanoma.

CDR3 protein: CASSSGGVDTQYF. In DNA form, the CDR3 reads TGTGCCAGCAGCAGCGGCGGGGTGGATACGCAGTATTTT. V usage is TRBV11-2 and J usage is TRBJ2-3, with D perhaps matching TRBD2 (6 bases). CDR3 size: 13 residues. From germline, CDR1 is SGHAT and CDR2 FQNNGV. Trimming stripped 5 bases from V and 6 bases from J, with 12 bases between.